This T cell receptor (beta chain) was recorded in a study of cytomegalovirus exposure and HLA in healthy donors. Whole-study context: Tens of millions of unique TCRs from HLA-typed donors were held in an early data release.

In the PCR, 60 Vbeta and 13 Jbeta primers were used. Only in-frame clones appear in the TCRdb table, and some are missing; sequencing was by immunoSEQ multiplex PCR. This table has about 160,000 clones, approximately 85% appearing once. In regard to this clone: One junction end does not reproduce the germline sequence, and a read error may be involved.

The source material was PBMCs. This clonotype was obtained from a man in his fifties or sixties in good health and CMV-seropositive.

CDR3 residues: CASSLGTGSHEKLFF. CDR3 bases: TGTGCTAGCAGCCTAGGGACAGGAAGTCATGAAAAACTGTTTTTT. The genes are TRBV7-7 and TRBJ1-4; 8 nucleotides align to TRBD1. The CDR3 consists of 15 residues. The germline CDR1 and CDR2 sequences are SSHAT and FNYEAQ (reference sequence).